One and the same sample provided the 29 T cell receptor beta chains below, sequenced in a study of PD-1 blockade in mismatch repair-deficient tumors. TCRdb's table, derived via immunoSEQ multiplex PCR, lists solely in-frame clones and lacks some. The sample yields some 120,000 clones, 85% to 90% seen once. The source was peripheral blood, collected approximately 72 weeks after starting pembrolizumab. The receptors here all came from an adult with mismatch repair-deficient cancer.

The chain uses TRBV5-1 and TRBJ2-3; D remains unclear. Germline V CDR1 and CDR2: SGHRS, YFSETQ. V was pared by 0 bases and J by 0 bases, with 5 bases between. This CDR3 comprises 14 residues. This chain's CDR3 is CASSLADSTDTQYF. DNA of the CDR3: TGCGCCAGCAGCTTGGCCGACAGCACAGATACGCAGTATTTT.

The J gene is TRBJ2-1, the V gene TRBV6-1; the match to TRBD2 covers 13 bases. The CDR3 has 15 residues. Germline trimming cut 7 bases from V and 5 bases from J; bases unmatched to any gene: 5. The V gene's germline CDR1 is MNHNS and CDR2 SASEGT. The CDR3 sequence: CASTRTSGSHNEQFF. The CDR3 nucleotides are TGTGCCAGCACTAGGACTAGCGGGAGTCACAATGAGCAGTTCTTC.

This clone is judged medium-sized. This chain links TRBV30 with TRBJ2-2; the match to TRBD1 covers 8 bases. Germline V gene sequence: CDR1 GTSNPN, CDR2 SVGIG (reference sequence). V dropped 2 bases and J dropped 3; count of bases not matched to a gene: 5. The CDR3 has 15 amino acids. Here the CDR3 reads CAWSPPGQDTGELFF. Written as DNA, the CDR3 is TGTGCCTGGAGTCCGCCGGGACAGGACACCGGGGAGCTGTTTTTT.

The V gene is TRBV5-1, the J gene TRBJ2-2, with D possibly being TRBD1 or TRBD2 (6 bases each). The CDR3 loop spans 15 amino acids. V shed 0 bases and J shed 3 bases, with 9 bases lying between them. Germline V gives CDR1 SGHRS, CDR2 YFSETQ. CDR3 region: CASSLVGGDTGELFF. CDR3 bases: TGCGCCAGCAGCTTGGTGGGGGGCGACACCGGGGAGCTGTTTTTT.

The V call is TRBV5-6, the J call TRBJ2-1, with D maybe TRBD2 (5 bases). Trimming cost V 3 bases and J 0 bases, with 10 bases left between them. Germline V gene data show CDR1 as SGHDT and CDR2 as YYEEEE. The CDR3 runs to 15 residues. In nucleotides, the CDR3 is TGTGCCAGCAGCTCGGACTCCAGCTCCTACAATGAGCAGTTCTTC. Translated: CASSSDSSSYNEQFF.

J is TRBJ1-1 and V is TRBV7-8; D may be TRBD1 (5 bases). This CDR3 has 13 amino acids. The germline V and J ends were trimmed by 1 base and 7 bases, with 10 bases remaining between them. The germline gives CDR1 SGHVS, CDR2 FQNEAQ. The CDR3 sequence is CASSLGGGIEAFF. CDR3 sequence (DNA): TGTGCCAGCAGCTTAGGCGGGGGTATTGAAGCTTTCTTT.

J is TRBJ2-7 and V is TRBV11-2; the D call may be TRBD1 or TRBD2 (5 bases each). The length of the CDR3 is 15 residues. The V and J ends lost 2 bases and 3 bases respectively, with 14 bases between them. Per the germline V gene, CDR1 is SGHAT and CDR2 is FQNNGV. This CDR3 reads CASSLIGASFYEQYF. CDR3 coding DNA: TGTGCCAGCAGCTTAATCGGGGCTAGTTTCTACGAGCAGTACTTC.

The chain combines TRBV13 with TRBJ2-2; D call uncertain. The CDR3 has 13 amino acids. Germline CDR1 reads PRHDT; CDR2 reads FYEKMQ (reference sequence). Trimming took off 5 bases at V and 12 bases at J, with 16 bases between the two ends. In nucleotides, the CDR3 is TGTGCCAGCAGCCCCCCCCGGTTTGAGAAGCTGTTTTTT. Its translation is CASSPPRFEKLFF.

The V gene is TRBV6-1, the J gene TRBJ1-5, with D unresolved. Germline lookup yields CDR1 MNHNS and CDR2 SASEGT. V lost 3 bases and J 1 base, leaving 10 bases between the germline ends. CDR3 length: 15 residues. The CDR3 region is CASSDSGFSNQPQHF. DNA of the CDR3: TGTGCCAGCAGTGACTCAGGTTTCAGCAATCAGCCCCAGCATTTT.

The rearrangement links TRBV28 to TRBJ2-7; 8 nucleotides agree with TRBD1. Germline values: CDR1 MDHEN, CDR2 SYDVKM. Trimming removed 8 bases from V and 2 bases from J; junction bases left unmatched: 5. The CDR3 covers 13 residues. This CDR3 is CASGPGQAYEQYF. CDR3 nucleotides: TGTGCCAGCGGACCGGGACAGGCCTACGAGCAGTACTTC. Full variable domain (missing parts from reference TRBV28 and TRBJ2-7): DVKVTQSSRYLVKRTGEKVFLECVQDMDHENMFWYRQDPGLGLRLIYFSYDVKMKEKGDIPEGYSVSREKKERFSLILESASTNQTSMYLCASGPGQAYEQYFGPGTRLTVT.

The chain combines TRBV4-1 with TRBJ1-2, with D uncertain. The V gene lost 4 bases and the J gene lost 4 bases, with 10 bases spanning the gap. This CDR3 contains 13 residues. Germline CDR1 and CDR2: MGHRA and YSYEKL. CDR3 DNA: TGCGCCAGCAGCCCTTTTCTTCGCTATGGCTACACCTTC. Protein sequence: CASSPFLRYGYTF.

The chain couples TRBV9 to TRBJ2-7; perhaps D is TRBD1 or TRBD2 (5 bases each). The CDR3 contains 15 residues. The germline V gene has CDR1 SGDLS and CDR2 YYNGEE. The germline V and J ends were trimmed by 0 bases and 3 bases, with 13 bases remaining between them. CDR3 in DNA: TGTGCCAGCAGCGTAGGTGGGGGAGTAGACTACGAGCAGTACTTC. It encodes CASSVGGGVDYEQYF.

V usage is TRBV28 and J usage is TRBJ2-7; weak D call: TRBD2 (5 bases). In germline, CDR1 is MDHEN, CDR2 SYDVKM. CDR3 length: 15 amino acids. V dropped 10 bases and J dropped 3 bases, with 22 bases sitting between them. CDR3 nucleotides: TGTGCCACCCGCGCAGGACTTCGTAAAATCTACGAGCAGTACTTC. Translation: CATRAGLRKIYEQYF.

The chain is built from TRBV7-9 and TRBJ1-1; tentative D call: TRBD1 (6 bases). Trimming left V 5 bases short and J 6 bases short, with 19 bases between. This CDR3 spans 15 amino acids. Germline V gene sequence: CDR1 SEHNR, CDR2 FQNEAQ (reference sequence). The CDR3 is CASSATRQEGAEAFF. DNA of the CDR3: TGTGCCAGCAGCGCAACCAGACAGGAGGGAGCTGAAGCTTTCTTT. Full variable domain (rest looked up from reference TRBV7-9 and TRBJ1-1): DTGVSQNPRHKITKRGQNVTFRCDPISEHNRLYWYRQTLGQGPEFLTYFQNEAQLEKSRLLSDRFSAERPKGSFSTLEIQRTEQGDSAMYLCASSATRQEGAEAFFGQGTRLTVV.

The chain employs TRBV12-5 and TRBJ1-1, with D perhaps TRBD1 (6 bases). The CDR3 spans 20 residues. The V end was cut by 3 bases, the J end by 7 bases, with 33 bases between. Germline values: CDR1 LGHNT, CDR2 FRNRAP. CDR3 amino acids: CASGFDADLNGDTGAYEAFF. CDR3 nucleotides: TGTGCTAGTGGTTTTGACGCAGACCTAAACGGGGACACGGGAGCTTATGAAGCTTTCTTT.

The chain uses TRBV29-1 and TRBJ1-2; D perhaps matches TRBD1 (6 bases). With 6 bases removed from V and 4 bases from J, the gap between germline ends came to 15 bases. The germline V gene encodes CDR1 SQVTM and CDR2 ANQGSEA. The CDR3 sequence is 13 residues long. Written as DNA, the CDR3 is TGCAGCGTGCAAAGCCAGGGGTCCTATGGCTACACCTTC. Translation: CSVQSQGSYGYTF.

The chain joins TRBV7-6 to TRBJ2-1; D might be TRBD1 (6 bases). The CDR3 is 13 residues long. Between the trimmed V and J ends, which lost 0 bases and 10 bases, there was a span of 10 bases. Germline V gene sequence: CDR1 SGHVS, CDR2 FNYEAQ. The CDR3 loop is CASSLAQGMEQFF. In nucleotides, the CDR3 is TGTGCCAGCAGCTTAGCGCAGGGGATGGAGCAGTTCTTC.

This chain connects TRBV4-1 to TRBJ2-5; 7 bases align to TRBD1. The CDR3 length is 17 residues. Losses at the gene ends were 1 base for V and 2 bases for J; bases not matched to a gene: 10. Germline CDR1 reads MGHRA; CDR2 reads YSYEKL. The CDR3 region is CASSQGYRGPQQETQYF. The CDR3 bases are TGCGCCAGCAGCCAAGGCTACAGGGGCCCGCAACAAGAGACCCAGTACTTC.

J is TRBJ2-3 and V is TRBV2; 12 nucleotides align to TRBD2. CDR3 length equals 19 residues. Germline V CDR1 and CDR2: SNHLY, FYNNEI. The V segment lost 7 bases and the J segment 2 bases; nucleotides outside the gene matches: 16. Written as DNA, the CDR3 is TGTGCCAGCATTGGCGTGATTGGGACTAGCGGGCCCTACACAGATACGCAGTATTTT. It codes for CASIGVIGTSGPYTDTQYF.

V and J are TRBV6-1 and TRBJ2-7; D unresolved. V dropped 11 bases and J dropped 5 bases, with 19 bases sitting between them. CDR3 length: 13 residues. Germline V gene data show CDR1 as MNHNS and CDR2 as SASEGT. CDR3 region: CASIPPVVNEQYF. The CDR3 bases are TGTGCCTCAATCCCCCCGGTTGTCAACGAGCAGTACTTC.

The genes are TRBV7-9 and TRBJ1-4, with 7 bases fitting TRBD1. V gave up 6 bases and J gave up 3 bases; unmatched junction bases: 4. Looked up from germline, CDR1 is SEHNR and CDR2 is FQNEAQ (reference sequence). This CDR3 is built from 14 residues. The CDR3 region has the DNA TGTGCCAGCAGTAAGGGACAGTCTAATGAAAAACTGTTTTTT. This gives the protein CASSKGQSNEKLFF.

The genes are TRBV7-9 and TRBJ2-5, with D perhaps given as TRBD1 or TRBD2 (5 bases each). Between the trimmed V and J ends, which lost 5 bases and 4 bases, there was a span of 17 bases. This CDR3 is built from 15 residues. Germline V gene lookup returns CDR1 SEHNR and CDR2 FQNEAQ (reference sequence). The CDR3 loop is CASSPPGARRETQYF. The CDR3 DNA reads as TGTGCCAGCAGCCCCCCCGGGGCGAGGCGAGAGACCCAGTACTTC.

The chain has TRBV4-1 and TRBJ2-1; no clear D gene. This CDR3 contains 16 residues. The ends were cut back, 2 bases at V and 5 bases at J, with 16 bases in the middle. CDR1 and CDR2 (germline): MGHRA, YSYEKL. The CDR3: CASSQHGDGGHNEQFF. CDR3 nucleotides: TGCGCCAGCAGCCAACATGGAGACGGCGGCCACAATGAGCAGTTCTTC.

This clone occurred many times. V and J are TRBV7-6 and TRBJ1-2, with 7 bases aligning to TRBD1. This CDR3 has 13 residues. Trimming at V came to 5 bases and at J to 4 bases, leaving 4 bases not matched to a gene. Germline V gene data show CDR1 as SGHVS and CDR2 as FNYEAQ. The CDR3 DNA follows: TGTGCCAGCAGCCAAGGGACAGCCTATGGCTACACCTTC. Translated, it gives CASSQGTAYGYTF.

The chain employs TRBV18 and TRBJ2-5; 9 nucleotides align to TRBD2. The V gene end was trimmed by 3 bases and the J gene end by 0 bases; junction bases not matched to a gene: 11. The CDR3 has 18 residues. Germline CDR1 is KGHSH and CDR2 is LQKENI. Here the CDR3 reads CASSPWLAGSRYQETQYF. In DNA, the CDR3 is TGTGCCAGCTCACCTTGGCTAGCGGGATCAAGGTACCAAGAGACCCAGTACTTC.

This chain joins TRBV14 and TRBJ2-7; no clear D gene. Deletions cut 4 bases from V and 1 base from J, with 11 bases between. The CDR3 has 14 amino acids. Per the germline V gene, CDR1 is SGHDN and CDR2 is FVKESK. This CDR3 is CASSLLSPSYEQYF. The CDR3 region has the DNA TGTGCCAGCAGCCTACTCTCCCCTTCCTACGAGCAGTACTTC.

J is TRBJ2-1 and V is TRBV27; maybe TRBD2 (6 bases). V shed 3 bases and J shed 9 bases, with 15 bases lying between them. Germline V gives CDR1 MNHEY, CDR2 SMNVEV (reference sequence). This CDR3 spans 14 amino acids. CDR3 region: CASSFGGASGEQFF. CDR3 coding DNA: TGTGCCAGCAGTTTTGGAGGGGCGTCGGGTGAGCAGTTCTTC.

The chain has TRBV6-1 and TRBJ2-7; 9 bases line up with TRBD1. CDR3 size: 15 residues. CDR1 and CDR2 from the germline V gene are MNHNS and SASEGT. Trimming at V came to 7 bases and at J to 9 bases, leaving 16 bases not matched to a gene. The CDR3 sequence is CASTINRDRDLGQYF. CDR3 nucleotide sequence: TGTGCCAGCACCATAAATCGGGACAGGGATCTTGGGCAGTACTTC.

This clone was detected only once. The rearrangement uses TRBV4-3 and TRBJ2-1; no clear D gene. V lost 0 bases and J lost 0, with 9 bases in between. Germline CDR1 is LGHNA and CDR2 is YSLEER. This CDR3 is 16 amino acids long. CDR3 sequence (DNA): TGCGCCAGCAGCCAAGATCACAGAAGCTCCTACAATGAGCAGTTCTTC. Translating gives CASSQDHRSSYNEQFF.